This paragraph covers one TCR beta chain sequence. Generated by immunoSEQ multiplex PCR, the TCRdb table keeps only in-frame clones and is missing some. The top ten clones hold roughly 6% of a sample with nearly 25,000 clones, around 87% of them seen once. This specimen belongs to a study of T cells in localized non-small cell lung cancer. Losses at the gene ends were 8 bases for V and 5 bases for J; bases not matched to a gene: 8. Germline CDR1 MNHEY, CDR2 SVGAGI. The CDR3 runs 14 residues. This sequence was found in a male donor aged 60 or older with stage II squamous cell lung carcinoma. This sample comprised peripheral blood, obtained before any cancer treatment. V gene TRBV6-5 combines with J gene TRBJ2-2; 7 nucleotides align to TRBD2. The CDR3 loop reads CASGRGGDTGELFF. The DNA for the CDR3 is TGTGCCAGCGGTAGGGGAGGGGATACCGGGGAGCTGTTTTTT.